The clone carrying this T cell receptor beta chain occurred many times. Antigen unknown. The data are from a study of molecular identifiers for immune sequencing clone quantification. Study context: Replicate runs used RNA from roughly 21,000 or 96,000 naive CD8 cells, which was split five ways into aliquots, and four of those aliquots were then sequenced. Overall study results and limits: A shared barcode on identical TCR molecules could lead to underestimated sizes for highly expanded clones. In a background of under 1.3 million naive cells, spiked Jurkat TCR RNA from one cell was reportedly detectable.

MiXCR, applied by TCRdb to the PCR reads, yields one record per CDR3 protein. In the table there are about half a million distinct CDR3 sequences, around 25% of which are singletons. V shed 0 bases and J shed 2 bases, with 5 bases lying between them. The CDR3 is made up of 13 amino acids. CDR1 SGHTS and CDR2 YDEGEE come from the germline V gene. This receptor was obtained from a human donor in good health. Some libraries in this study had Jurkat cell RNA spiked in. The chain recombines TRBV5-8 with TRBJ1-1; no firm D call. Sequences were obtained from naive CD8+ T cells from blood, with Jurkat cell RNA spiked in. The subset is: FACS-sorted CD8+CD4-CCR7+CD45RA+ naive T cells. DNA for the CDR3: TGTGCCAGCAGCTTGGTATTTAACACTGAAGCTTTCTTT. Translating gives CASSLVFNTEAFF.